There are a few counts of the clone carrying this TCR beta chain. What it recognizes is unknown. This entry belongs to a study of blood T cells in healthy people across ages. Study-level findings and limits: In these data, TCR beta diversity tracked strongly with naive T cell percentage. What prevented conclusive comparison of naive and antigen-experienced cells was that PBMCs were unsorted.

A second PCR, run for roughly 7 to 12 cycles, used a sample-barcoded 5' primer plus a J-beta primer mix. TCRdb itself ran the 5' RACE reads through MiXCR, one entry per CDR3 protein. The sample comprises fewer than 2,000,000 distinct CDR3 sequences, 30% to 40% of which are singletons, and over 9% rests with the top ten. The sample providers were healthy Caucasian people from Russia, aged roughly 6 to 95. V was shortened by 3 bases and J by 0 bases, with 15 bases between the two germline ends. Germline loops: CDR1 SGHRS, CDR2 YFSETQ. CDR3 size: 17 residues. The V gene is TRBV5-1, the J gene TRBJ1-4; D possibly corresponds to TRBD1 (5 bases). What was sequenced was blood. The receptor was isolated from a woman in her 30s in good health. This chain's CDR3 is CASSWGRSIATNEKLFF. CDR3 sequence (DNA): TGCGCCAGCAGCTGGGGACGCTCGATCGCAACTAATGAAAAACTGTTTTTT.